These 23 T cell receptor beta chains were all obtained from the same sample, sequenced in a study of CD8+CD57+ T cells in acquired aplastic anemia listed by TCRdb under 2018. Sequencing was carried out with an Illumina HiSeq 2000. Genomic DNA was used as template for profiling of TCR beta VDJ combinations and CDR3 sequences. The public sequencing data were trimmed at Q25 with fastp and processed into clonotypes with MiXCR by TCRdb, which kept only in-frame beta chains. When rows share a CDR3 protein, they turn into one entry using the most common DNA and genes. The sample table lists 200,000 to 250,000 distinct CDR3 sequences, more than 45% of them with a count of one. The ten largest clones capture 7.8% of the sample. The patients picked for sequencing were ones in whom flow cytometry had shown an expansion of CD8+CD57+ cells. The sample was sorted CD4+, CD8+, or CD8+CD57+ T cells (not recorded which) from PBMCs. These receptors were taken from a human donor with aplastic anemia.

The chain couples TRBV20-1 to TRBJ1-1, with no clear D. Germline V lookup: CDR1 DFQATT, CDR2 SNEGSKA (reference sequence). The CDR3 is 17 residues long. Trimming cost V 0 bases and J 6 bases, with 23 bases left between them. The DNA for the CDR3 is TGCAGTGCTAGAGACCCCTCGACTAGCGGGAGGTTCGCTGAAGCTTTCTTT. Translation gives CSARDPSTSGRFAEAFF.

The chain joins TRBV15 to TRBJ2-3, with D unresolved. Germline CDR1 and CDR2: LNHNV and YYDKDF (reference sequence). Trimming cost V 0 bases and J 6 bases, with 13 bases left between them. This CDR3 has 15 residues. The CDR3 is CATSRDLRIIDTQYF. The CDR3 coding sequence is TGTGCCACCAGCAGAGACCTTCGGATTATCGATACGCAGTATTTT.

This clonotype was seen many times. J is TRBJ2-1 and V is TRBV12-3 or TRBV12-4; D not resolved. The V gene lost 6 bases and the J gene lost 6 bases, with 9 bases spanning the gap. The length of the CDR3 is 12 residues. The CDR3 protein is CASRESGNEQFF. In DNA form, the CDR3 reads TGTGCCAGCAGGGAGAGTGGCAATGAGCAGTTCTTC.

This clonotype has ten or more counts. The V and J genes are TRBV4-3 and TRBJ2-6; D call uncertain. CDR1 LGHNA and CDR2 YSLEER come from the germline V gene. Between the trimmed V and J ends, which lost 1 base and 1 base, there was a span of 11 bases. CDR3 length: 17 amino acids. The CDR3 bases are TGCGCCAGCAGCCAAGCGGAGACGGAGTCTGGGGCCAACGTCCTGACTTTC. It specifies CASSQAETESGANVLTF.

This chain uses TRBV12-3 or TRBV12-4 with TRBJ1-4; D ambiguous. Trimming shortened V by 6 bases and J by 0 bases, and 26 bases separated the two germline ends. This CDR3 is built from 20 residues. CDR3 sequence (DNA): TGTGCCAGCAGCCAAGAAGCGGGGAAAATCCGAACAGCAACTAATGAAAAACTGTTTTTT. Translation: CASSQEAGKIRTATNEKLFF.

This clonotype appeared many times. V is TRBV12-3 or TRBV12-4 and J is TRBJ2-1; 7 bases map to TRBD2. The CDR3 covers 15 residues. V lost 6 bases to trimming and J lost 2 bases; unmatched junction nucleotides: 7. The DNA of the CDR3 is TGTGCCAGCAGAAATCTAGCGGAACCCTACAATGAGCAGTTCTTC. Encoded protein: CASRNLAEPYNEQFF.

Concerning this clonotype itself: The germline gene is not matched at one end of the junction; a read error may be the cause. This rearrangement joins TRBV7-9 to TRBJ1-6, with unresolved D. Germline CDR1 reads SEHNR; CDR2 reads FQNEAQ (reference sequence). The CDR3 has 16 amino acids. The CDR3 DNA reads TGCGCCAGCAGCCAAGATGGGAACAGCAATAATTCACCCCTCCACTTT. Amino acid sequence: CASSQDGNSNNSPLHF.

This clonotype was seen at least ten times. V usage is TRBV9 and J usage is TRBJ2-7; 9 positions match TRBD1. Germline V gene lookup returns CDR1 SGDLS and CDR2 YYNGEE. Germline trimming cut 0 bases from V and 4 bases from J; bases unmatched to any gene: 5. The CDR3 contains 15 residues. In nucleotides, the CDR3 is TGTGCCAGCAGCGTAGCTACGGACAGGGGTTACGAGCAGTACTTC. Encoded protein: CASSVATDRGYEQYF.

The chain couples TRBV6-2 or TRBV6-3 to TRBJ2-7, with no clear D. The V end was cut by 6 bases, the J end by 6 bases, with 18 bases between. CDR3 length: 14 amino acids. From germline, CDR1 is MNHEY and CDR2 SVGEGT. DNA for the CDR3: TGTGCCAGCAGCACCCGTCCTTTTTCGGGCGAGCAGTACTTC. This encodes CASSTRPFSGEQYF.

In this sample, this clonotype turned up many times. The chain links TRBV4-2 to TRBJ2-7; 11 bases line up with TRBD1. Looked up from germline, CDR1 is LGHNA and CDR2 is YNFKEQ. V shed 0 bases, J shed 3 bases, and the junction held 4 bases outside the gene matches. This CDR3 contains 16 residues. The CDR3 loop reads CASSQELGQGGYEQYF. The CDR3 nucleotides read TGTGCCAGCAGCCAAGAGTTGGGACAGGGGGGCTACGAGCAGTACTTC.

This clonotype occurred many times. V and J are TRBV27 and TRBJ2-7; 8 bases fit TRBD2. The length of the CDR3 is 14 residues. Germline assignment: CDR1 MNHEY and CDR2 SMNVEV (reference sequence). With 10 bases clipped from V and 7 bases from J, the junction kept 15 bases outside the gene matches. The CDR3 reads CATLTSGSQGEQYF. CDR3 nucleotides: TGTGCCACGCTCACAAGCGGGAGTCAAGGGGAGCAGTACTTC.

This clonotype has more than one count but fewer than ten. The genes are TRBV29-1 and TRBJ2-1; D unclear. The CDR3 sequence is 14 residues long. Looked up from germline, CDR1 is SQVTM and CDR2 is ANQGSEA. The CDR3 reads CSPSYGDTYNEQFF. CDR3 in DNA: TGCAGTCCCAGTTATGGCGACACCTACAATGAGCAGTTCTTC.

This clonotype was counted many times. The chain has TRBV5-1 and TRBJ2-1; possible D gene TRBD2, 5 bases. CDR1 is SGHRS and CDR2 is YFSETQ in the germline V gene. V dropped 0 bases and J dropped 3 bases, with 10 bases sitting between them. The CDR3 runs to 15 residues. The CDR3 nucleotides are TGCGCCAGCAGCTTGGAATCCCGGGACTACAATGAGCAGTTCTTC. Amino acid sequence: CASSLESRDYNEQFF.

On this clonotype: This may be a read error, as it is one base from a much larger clone. The chain couples TRBV11-2 to TRBJ2-7; 10 bases align to TRBD2. Germline lookup yields CDR1 SGHAT and CDR2 FQNNGV. This CDR3 is 15 amino acids long. The trim removed 6 bases at V and 0 bases at J, leaving 5 bases unmatched. CDR3: CASSHGLADSYEQYF. DNA of the CDR3: TGTGCCAGCAGTCACGGACTAGCGGACTCCTACGAGCAGTACTTC.

V is TRBV10-3 and J is TRBJ2-7; 9 bases align to TRBD1. V lost 11 bases to trimming and J lost 1 base; unmatched junction nucleotides: 12. CDR3 length: 15 amino acids. Germline assignment: CDR1 ENHRY and CDR2 SYGVKD. The CDR3 here is CAASSGQGSSYEQYF. The CDR3 nucleotides are TGTGCCGCTTCTTCAGGACAGGGGTCATCCTACGAGCAGTACTTC.

The chain couples TRBV24-1 to TRBJ1-5, with D unclear. Germline values: CDR1 KGHDR, CDR2 SFDVKD. This CDR3 is built from 14 residues. The germline V and J ends were trimmed by 6 bases and 6 bases, with 14 bases remaining between them. The CDR3 coding sequence is TGTGCCACCAGTTTATCTGCAGGAACTCAGCCCCAGCATTTT. This translates into CATSLSAGTQPQHF.

The chain carries TRBV7-9 and TRBJ1-1, with D unresolved. In germline, CDR1 is SEHNR, CDR2 FQNEAQ (reference sequence). The CDR3 contains 15 residues. V was trimmed by 5 bases and J by 1 base, leaving 14 bases between them. CDR3 in amino acids: CASSLRGDTNTEAFF. Written as DNA, the CDR3 is TGTGCCAGCAGCCTCCGAGGAGACACGAACACTGAAGCTTTCTTT.

This clonotype was recorded a few times. A read error may explain this, as a much larger clone is one base away. The rearrangement joins TRBV20-1 to TRBJ2-3, with D uncertain. CDR1 and CDR2 from the germline V gene are DFQATT and SNEGSKA (reference sequence). Between the trimmed V and J ends, which lost 1 base and 8 bases, there was a span of 13 bases. The CDR3 is made up of 13 amino acids. This chain's CDR3 is CSARVPTLGTQYF. The DNA of the CDR3 is TGCAGTGCTAGAGTACCTACTTTAGGTACGCAGTATTTT.

On this clonotype: This may arise from a read error, as a much more abundant clone is one base away. V and J are TRBV11-2 and TRBJ1-6, with D tentatively TRBD1 (5 bases). The CDR3 has 16 residues. CDR1 is SGHAT, CDR2 FQNNGV, per germline. CDR3 DNA sequence: TGCGCCAGCAGCCAAGATCGGGGCAGTAGCTTTTCACCCCTCTACTTT. Amino acid sequence: CASSQDRGSSFSPLYF.

Ten or more counts support this clonotype. The chain joins TRBV6-6 to TRBJ2-7; D gene ambiguous. The CDR3 is 13 amino acids. Per germline, CDR1 MNHNY and CDR2 SVGAGI (reference sequence). V gave up 2 bases and J gave up 5 bases, with 10 bases separating them. CDR3 DNA sequence: TGTGCCAGCAGTTACGTCTTCGGAGACGAGCAGTACTTC. Protein product: CASSYVFGDEQYF.

V is TRBV20-1 and J is TRBJ2-7, with no clear D. This CDR3 region has 14 residues. Germline V CDR1 and CDR2: DFQATT, SNEGSKA (reference sequence). V lost 6 bases, J lost 1 base, and 16 bases lay in between. The CDR3 sequence: CSAEEVRQSYEQYF. The CDR3 DNA follows: TGCAGTGCGGAAGAGGTCCGACAATCCTACGAGCAGTACTTC.

To note about this clonotype: The missing conserved phenylalanine or tryptophan at the end of this CDR3 makes a read error likely. Because the CDR3's place on the DNA is in doubt, the DNA is left out and the CDR3 is given as listed by TCRdb. The gene calls are TRBV5-5 and TRBJ1-2. The germline gives CDR1 SGHKS, CDR2 YYEKEE (reference sequence). The CDR3 length equals 8 residues, ends included. The CDR3 is CASSLVAD.

The rearrangement links TRBV6-5 to TRBJ1-2; D is ambiguous. Looked up from germline, CDR1 is MNHEY and CDR2 is SVGAGI. The CDR3 contains 14 residues. Trimming took off 6 bases at V and 9 bases at J, with 20 bases between the two ends. CDR3 sequence reads: CASSPERTALSYTF. CDR3 nucleotide sequence: TGTGCCAGCAGCCCCGAACGGACGGCGCTGAGCTACACCTTC.